These T cell receptor beta chains were read from a single sample in a study of blood T cell repertoires in COVID-19. Assay used: immunoSEQ multiplex PCR; TCRdb lists only in-frame clones, some missing. Found here are under 250,000 clones, approximately 89% of them singletons; the top ten hold 3.1%. The specimen was PBMCs or T cells enriched from blood (not recorded which). Every receptor here comes from a woman between 40 and 50 years old who had been exposed to COVID-19. The CDR3 runs from the conserved cysteine through the conserved F or W.

V: TRBV19; J: TRBJ1-5; CDR3: CASSVDLSNQPQHF
V: TRBV5-8; J: TRBJ2-1; CDR3: CASSSGQYYNEQFF
V: TRBV19; J: TRBJ2-1; CDR3: CASSGSSEQFF
V: TRBV3-1/TRBV3-2; J: TRBJ1-5; CDR3: CASSQGGHGQPQHF
V: TRBV10-2; J: TRBJ2-3; CDR3: CAGSLGGTDTQYF
V: TRBV7-9; J: TRBJ1-6; CDR3: CASSPLAGTPNSPLHF
V: TRBV11-3; J: TRBJ2-3; CDR3: CASSLDSGETDTQYF
V: TRBV7-2; J: TRBJ2-7; CDR3: CASSSDLGDRAYEQYF
V: TRBV10-3; J: TRBJ2-1; CDR3: CAITSGRADNEQFF
V: TRBV7-9; J: TRBJ1-4; CDR3: CASSLEVGHSEKLFF
V: TRBV28; J: TRBJ1-2; CDR3: CASRGGYYGYTF
V: TRBV4-3; J: TRBJ1-4; CDR3: CASSHGRQGLLFF
V: TRBV5-6; J: TRBJ2-7; CDR3: CASSLSLAGSYEQYF
V: TRBV9; J: TRBJ1-1; CDR3: CASSSPGGAGNTEAFF
V: TRBV19; J: TRBJ1-4; CDR3: CASSDGSYPSHEKLFF
V: TRBV5-1; J: TRBJ2-1; CDR3: CASSLKGTRYNEQFF
V: TRBV2; J: TRBJ1-4; CDR3: CADRDRENEKLFF
V: TRBV7-2; J: TRBJ2-2; CDR3: CASSSRQGVVTGELFF
V: TRBV2; J: TRBJ1-6; CDR3: CASSGYPNSPLHF
V: TRBV2; J: TRBJ2-1; CDR3: CASSRSGGAWSEQFF
V: TRBV6-2/TRBV6-3; J: TRBJ1-2; CDR3: CASSPDDRQFYGYTF
V: TRBV5-4; J: TRBJ1-1; CDR3: CASSFPDTEAFF
V: TRBV30; J: TRBJ2-1; CDR3: CAWSGVGSSYNEQFF
V: TRBV4-2; J: TRBJ2-6; CDR3: CASSRDFSGANVLTF
V: TRBV27; J: TRBJ1-6; CDR3: CASSLAGPLAGNSPLHF
V: TRBV5-1; J: TRBJ1-2; CDR3: CASSTTGSTTF
V: TRBV15; J: TRBJ2-7; CDR3: CATSRDSGQGYEQYF
V: TRBV11-2; J: TRBJ1-6; CDR3: CASSRTGLNSPLHF
V: TRBV6-1; J: TRBJ1-1; CDR3: CASSDGLSEAFF
V: TRBV5-1; J: TRBJ2-1; CDR3: CASSSDRNNEQFF
V: TRBV7-2; J: TRBJ2-1; CDR3: CASSLQREGVTNEQFF
V: TRBV4-3; J: TRBJ2-7; CDR3: CASSQAGGRSYEQYF
V: TRBV11-3; J: TRBJ2-4; CDR3: CASSFLLAGGKNIQYF
V: TRBV5-1; J: TRBJ2-2; CDR3: CASRAENKNTGELFF
V: TRBV7-2; J: TRBJ1-2; CDR3: CASRPAGGDGGYTF
V: TRBV4-3; J: TRBJ2-2; CDR3: CASSHRTDDLNTGELFF
V: TRBV11-1; J: TRBJ1-1; CDR3: CASSLSTRSSEAFF
V: TRBV27; J: TRBJ2-1; CDR3: CASSPGAGVQNEQFF
V: TRBV5-1; J: TRBJ2-5; CDR3: CASGPATSGSGSETQYF
V: TRBV7-2; J: TRBJ2-3; CDR3: CASSLPSGRSGADTQYF
V: TRBV7-2; J: TRBJ1-3; CDR3: CASSSPGTGIGNTIYF
V: TRBV3-1/TRBV3-2; J: TRBJ2-3; CDR3: CASSSTGGPYIDTQYF
V: TRBV11-3; J: TRBJ2-5; CDR3: CASSLADSSAQYF
V: TRBV7-9; J: TRBJ2-2; CDR3: CASGRRVTGELFF
V: TRBV3-1/TRBV3-2; J: TRBJ1-6; CDR3: CASSQSESPLHF
V: TRBV4-1; J: TRBJ1-4; CDR3: CASRPVGGTNEKLFF
V: TRBV12-5; J: TRBJ1-2; CDR3: CASGLATRPGTSYGYTF
V: TRBV4-1; J: TRBJ1-4; CDR3: CASSQDNRDNNEKLFF
V: TRBV5-6; J: TRBJ2-1; CDR3: CASSPGLGKQFF
V: TRBV3-1/TRBV3-2; J: TRBJ1-2; CDR3: CASSQDPGQSGGYTF
V: TRBV19; J: TRBJ2-1; CDR3: CASSMLAGTISYNEQFF
V: TRBV7-9; J: TRBJ1-6; CDR3: CASSPATVINSPLHF
V: TRBV3-1/TRBV3-2; J: TRBJ1-1; CDR3: CASSQDRSGRRAGNTEAFF
V: TRBV25-1; J: TRBJ1-2; CDR3: CASSGTAGGEARYTF
V: TRBV9; J: TRBJ2-2; CDR3: CASSLPGLNTGELFF